This T cell receptor beta chain is from a study of CD8+ T cells in alopecia areata. Study outcomes and limitations: There were also resident alphabeta T cells of normal skin sequenced in scalp samples. Clonality was higher in lesional than normal scalp, especially in alopecia totalis/universalis.

Extraction of RNA preceded its reverse transcription into cDNA, which served as the sequencing template. Some clones are missing from TCRdb's copy, which holds only in-frame ones; the method was immunoSEQ multiplex PCR. The sample lists about 180,000 clones; about 60% were seen once. In regard to this clone: What it binds is not known.

Alopecia areata patients provided lesional scalp punch biopsies and peripheral blood. PBMCs served as the source from which CD4+ and CD8+ T cells were sorted. This CDR3 contains 15 residues. The V gene's germline CDR1 is MNHNY and CDR2 SVGAGI (reference sequence). Trimming shortened V by 7 bases and J by 4 bases, and 14 bases separated the two germline ends. The chain joins TRBV6-6 to TRBJ2-6; no reliable D call. This sequence originates from a human donor with alopecia areata. Sequenced material: CD4+ T cells sorted from blood, taken at week 0. The CDR3 coding sequence is TGTGCCAGCACCCCTCGGGCGTCCGGGGCCAACGTCCTGACTTTC. Amino acid sequence: CASTPRASGANVLTF.